This section outlines one T cell receptor beta chain sequence together with its context. From germline, CDR1 is SGHNT and CDR2 YYREEE (reference sequence). The CDR3 is 15 residues long. Trimming took 1 base from V and 6 from J; bases not matched to a gene: 5. This sample is drawn from a study of blood T cell repertoires in COVID-19. Study as a whole: Italy, Spain and the United States were the sources of the convalescent and acute COVID-19 samples. PBMCs, B-cell-depleted T cells, or T cells were the source of the cDNA or gDNA that made up the material.

In the authors' workflow: Amplifying reference gene primers gave estimates of nucleated cell counts. The protocol was immunoSEQ multiplex PCR, while the TCRdb copy is restricted to in-frame clones and leaves out a portion. The V and J calls and the clone size are those of that table, but D and trimming were determined from the DNA. The table shows about 180,000 clones, with 75% to 80% occurring only once. The specimen was peripheral blood. The rearrangement uses TRBV5-4 and TRBJ2-2, with TRBD1 identical over 8 bases. The sequence derives from a woman in her seventies with acute or convalescent COVID-19. CDR3 sequence: CASSLQGAIAGELFF. The CDR3 DNA reads TGTGCCAGCAGCTTGCAGGGGGCTATCGCCGGGGAGCTGTTTTTT.